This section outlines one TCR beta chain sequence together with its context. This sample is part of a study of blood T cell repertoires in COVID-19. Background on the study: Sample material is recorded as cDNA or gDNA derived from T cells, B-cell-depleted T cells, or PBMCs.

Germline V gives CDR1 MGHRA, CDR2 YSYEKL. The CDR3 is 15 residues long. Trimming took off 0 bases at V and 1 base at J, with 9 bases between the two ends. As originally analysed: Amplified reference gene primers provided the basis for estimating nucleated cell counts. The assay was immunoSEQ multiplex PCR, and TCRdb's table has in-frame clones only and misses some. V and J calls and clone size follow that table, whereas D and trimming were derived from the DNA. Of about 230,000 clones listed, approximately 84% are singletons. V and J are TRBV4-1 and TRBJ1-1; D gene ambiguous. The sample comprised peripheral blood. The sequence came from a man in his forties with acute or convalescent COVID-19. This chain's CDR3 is CASSQEGLRNTEAFF. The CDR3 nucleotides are TGCGCCAGCAGCCAAGAAGGACTGCGGAACACTGAAGCTTTCTTT.